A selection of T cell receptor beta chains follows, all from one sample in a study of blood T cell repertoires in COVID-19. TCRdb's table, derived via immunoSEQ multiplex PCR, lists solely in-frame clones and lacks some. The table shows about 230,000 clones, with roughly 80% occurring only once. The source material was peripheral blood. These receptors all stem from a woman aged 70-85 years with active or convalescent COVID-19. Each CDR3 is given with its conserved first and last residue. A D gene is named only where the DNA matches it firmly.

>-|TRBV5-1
CASSLQGGERETQYF
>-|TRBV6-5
CASSYSSPFMNTEAFF
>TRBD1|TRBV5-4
CASSSPDRGNEQYF
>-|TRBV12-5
CASGLEAGQPQHF
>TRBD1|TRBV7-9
CASSSTGTDESEAFF
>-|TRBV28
CASSLLGYSTDTQYF
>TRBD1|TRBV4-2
CASSLQGQGAGEQYF
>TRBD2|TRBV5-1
CASSLGLAGVDGELFF
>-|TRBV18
CASSPEHLVEPQHF
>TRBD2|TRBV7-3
CASSNSGGAGNEQFF
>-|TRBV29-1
CSVGTGTLGNTIYF